The clone carrying this TCR beta chain was picked up one time. What it binds is not known. These data belong to a study of cytomegalovirus exposure and HLA in healthy donors. Findings and caveats of the study: In a later analysis, TCR beta V- and J-gene trimming was associated with a missense DCLRE1C variant. In a later analysis, CMV-associated beta chains were mostly HLA-associated, it appeared. Previous analysis showed most TCR beta V segments were productive about 87% or about 30% of the time.

Primers: 60 Vbeta forward and 13 Jbeta reverse. Clones were sequenced by immunoSEQ multiplex PCR, and TCRdb holds only the in-frame ones, with some missing. Here the sample spans around 210,000 clones, more than 70% being singletons. This CDR3 has 14 amino acids. Germline CDR1 reads SGHAT; CDR2 reads FQNNGV. The V and J ends lost 5 bases and 2 bases respectively, with 12 bases between them. The sequenced sample was PBMCs. This TCR came from a boy under 18 in good health and CMV-seronegative. This chain connects TRBV11-2 to TRBJ1-2; D is unclear. The CDR3 sequence: CASSPGVTNYGYTF. CDR3 DNA sequence: TGTGCCAGCAGCCCCGGGGTGACCAACTATGGCTACACCTTC.